The rows below give T cell receptor beta chains drawn from one sample of a study of T cell responses to AZD1222 COVID-19 vaccine. The table came from immunoSEQ multiplex PCR; TCRdb's copy has only in-frame clones and leaves some out. The sample lists around 190,000 clones; 88% were seen once. The starting material was peripheral blood, obtained 28 days after the second AZD1222 dose. The receptors stem from an adult who received the AZD1222 COVID-19 vaccine. The CDR3 runs from the conserved cysteine through the conserved F or W. Fields, in order: D gene, V gene, J gene, clone size, CDR3 protein, CDR3 DNA. A D gene is named only where the DNA matches it firmly. Clone size, where shown, is once, few, many, or a class for clones that have expanded.

NA	TRBV28	TRBJ2-7	NA	CASSPTDEQYF	TGTGCCAGCAGCCCCACGGACGAGCAGTACTTC
NA	TRBV2	TRBJ2-2	NA	CASSEANGGELFF	TGTGCCAGCAGTGAAGCGAATGGCGGGGAGCTGTTTTTT
NA	TRBV3-1/TRBV3-2	TRBJ2-2	few	CASSPGRNTGELFF	TGTGCCAGCAGCCCCGGGCGTAACACCGGGGAGCTGTTTTTT
NA	TRBV28	TRBJ2-7	NA	CASSSYRAPYEQYF	TGTGCCAGCAGTTCTTATCGGGCACCCTACGAGCAGTACTTC
NA	TRBV5-4	TRBJ2-5	NA	CASSWGFQETQYF	TGTGCCAGCAGTTGGGGGTTCCAAGAGACCCAGTACTTC
NA	TRBV6-5	TRBJ2-2	many	CASSPSWDTTGELFF	TGTGCCAGCAGCCCATCCTGGGACACTACCGGGGAGCTGTTTTTT
NA	TRBV6-1	TRBJ1-4	NA	CASSEGRGEKLFF	TGTGCCAGCAGTGAGGGGCGGGGGGAAAAACTGTTTTTT
NA	TRBV5-6	TRBJ1-4	NA	CASSLGGFNEKLFF	TGTGCCAGCAGCTTGGGAGGGTTTAATGAAAAACTGTTTTTT
NA	TRBV10-2	TRBJ1-5	few	CASSDRAPNQPQHF	TGCGCCAGCAGTGATCGGGCACCTAATCAGCCCCAGCATTTT
NA	TRBV11-2	TRBJ2-7	NA	CASSLTPEQYF	TGTGCCAGCAGCTTAACCCCCGAGCAGTACTTC
NA	TRBV9	TRBJ2-3	NA	CASSVEVEGGRDTQYF	TGTGCCAGCAGCGTAGAGGTAGAGGGGGGCCGAGATACGCAGTATTTT
NA	TRBV29-1	TRBJ1-6	NA	CSVGEGTNSPLHF	TGCAGCGTTGGGGAGGGGACTAATTCACCCCTCCACTTT
NA	TRBV6-5	TRBJ1-2	once	CASSSPGLANYGYTF	TGTGCCAGCAGTTCCCCGGGTCTGGCTAACTATGGCTACACCTTC
TRBD2	TRBV6-2/TRBV6-3	TRBJ2-7	NA	CASSLAGRGEQYF	TGTGCCAGCAGTCTCGCCGGGAGGGGCGAGCAGTACTTC
TRBD2	TRBV24-1	TRBJ2-3	NA	CATLLAGATQYF	TGTGCCACCTTATTAGCGGGGGCAACGCAGTATTTT
NA	TRBV11-3	TRBJ2-3	NA	CASSVVTRATQYF	TGTGCCAGCAGCGTAGTTACAAGGGCTACGCAGTATTTT
NA	TRBV7-6	TRBJ1-1	NA	CASSRTENTEAFF	TGTGCCAGCAGCAGGACAGAGAACACTGAAGCTTTCTTT
NA	TRBV10-3	TRBJ2-1	once	CAISESSQDNEQFF	TGTGCCATCAGTGAGTCCTCCCAAGACAATGAGCAGTTCTTC
TRBD1	TRBV19	TRBJ1-2	NA	CASSIESRDRGASGYTF	TGTGCCAGTAGTATAGAATCCCGGGACAGGGGTGCAAGTGGCTACACCTTC
TRBD1	TRBV5-8	TRBJ1-2	NA	CASSLGDRIDGYTF	TGTGCCAGCAGCTTGGGGGACAGGATCGATGGCTACACCTTC
TRBD1	TRBV5-4	TRBJ1-2	once	CASSSTGQGNGYTF	TGTGCCAGCAGCTCCACGGGACAGGGGAATGGCTACACCTTC
NA	TRBV14	TRBJ2-5	NA	CASSLSRWAQETQYF	TGTGCCAGCAGCCTAAGTCGGTGGGCCCAAGAGACCCAGTACTTC
NA	TRBV6-6	TRBJ2-7	NA	CASSYDRTYEQYF	TGTGCCAGCAGTTATGACAGGACCTACGAGCAGTACTTC
NA	TRBV6-2/TRBV6-3	TRBJ2-3	NA	CASSHRDRAADTQYF	TGTGCCAGCAGCCACCGGGACCGTGCCGCAGATACGCAGTATTTT
TRBD1	TRBV9	TRBJ2-7	NA	CASSPPGTGSYEQYF	TGTGCCAGCAGCCCCCCCGGGACAGGGTCCTACGAGCAGTACTTC
NA	TRBV7-2	TRBJ2-7	NA	CASSLDSSSYEQYF	TGTGCCAGCAGCTTAGATTCCAGCTCCTACGAGCAGTACTTC
TRBD2	TRBV11-1	TRBJ2-1	NA	CASSLPGTTLNEQFF	TGTGCCAGCAGCTTACCCGGGACTACCCTCAATGAGCAGTTCTTC
TRBD2	TRBV6-4	TRBJ2-1	few	CASSDVGGNVNEQFF	TGTGCCAGCAGTGACGTGGGAGGGAATGTCAATGAGCAGTTCTTC
NA	TRBV7-6	TRBJ2-5	few	CASSLAGPVETQYF	TGTGCCAGCAGCTTAGCGGGTCCAGTAGAGACCCAGTACTTC
NA	TRBV5-8	TRBJ1-4	NA	CASSWRGSDSTNEKLFF	TGTGCCAGCAGCTGGCGGGGCAGCGACTCAACTAATGAAAAACTGTTTTTT
TRBD1	TRBV2	TRBJ1-2	NA	CASSILTGQGFGYTF	TGTGCCAGCAGCATTTTGACGGGACAGGGCTTTGGCTACACCTTC
TRBD2	TRBV7-3	TRBJ2-3	NA	CASSLKRGGRGSTDTQYF	TGTGCCAGCAGCTTAAAGCGGGGGGGCAGAGGTAGCACAGATACGCAGTATTTT
NA	TRBV5-1	TRBJ2-2	NA	CASSLIGGLNTGELFF	TGCGCCAGCAGCTTGATAGGGGGATTGAACACCGGGGAGCTGTTTTTT
TRBD1	TRBV19	TRBJ1-3	NA	CASNVRGLGNTIYF	TGTGCCAGTAACGTCAGGGGGCTGGGAAACACCATATATTTT
NA	TRBV12-3/TRBV12-4	TRBJ1-2	NA	CASSRTVRGYTF	TGTGCCAGCAGTCGGACGGTTCGTGGCTACACCTTC
NA	TRBV11-2	TRBJ2-5	NA	CASSLVREPRETQYF	TGTGCCAGCAGCTTAGTCAGGGAGCCTCGCGAGACCCAGTACTTC
TRBD1	TRBV9	TRBJ2-5	NA	CASSRGLGETQYF	TGTGCCAGCAGCAGGGGGCTAGGGGAGACCCAGTACTTC
TRBD1	TRBV4-2	TRBJ1-6	NA	CASSPDRTGSSYNSPLHF	TGTGCCAGCAGCCCAGATAGGACAGGGAGCTCCTATAATTCACCCCTCCACTTT
NA	TRBV30	TRBJ1-1	NA	CAWSRPPRTEAFF	TGTGCCTGGAGTAGGCCTCCGAGGACTGAAGCTTTCTTT
TRBD1	TRBV18	TRBJ2-2	NA	CASSPDRVGGELFF	TGTGCCAGCTCACCTGACAGGGTTGGCGGGGAGCTGTTTTTT
NA	TRBV29-1	TRBJ1-4	NA	CSVFDGRATNEKLFF	TGCAGCGTTTTCGATGGTCGCGCAACTAATGAAAAACTGTTTTTT